Listed here are 27 T cell receptor beta chains from one sample, sequenced in a study of cytomegalovirus exposure and HLA in healthy donors. The PCR was carried out with 60 Vbeta primers and 13 Jbeta primers. The table came from immunoSEQ multiplex PCR; TCRdb's copy has only in-frame clones and leaves some out. The sample contains around 200,000 clones, about 74% of which appear only once. Sequencing input: PBMCs. The receptors originated from a man aged 40-55 years in good health and CMV-seronegative.

This clone was seen more than once but under ten times. This CDR3 is CAWRWTSGLNEQFF. The CDR3 DNA reads TGTGCCTGGAGGTGGACTAGCGGTTTGAATGAGCAGTTCTTC. The J gene is TRBJ2-1, the V gene TRBV30; 10 bases are shared with TRBD2. Germline CDR1 reads GTSNPN; CDR2 reads SVGIG (reference sequence). Unmatched junction bases numbered 6, after V lost 3 bases and J lost 7 bases. CDR3 length equals 14 residues.

The rearrangement links TRBV2 to TRBJ1-1, with TRBD1 as a possible D gene (5 bases). This CDR3 has 13 residues. Trimming removed 8 bases at V and 5 bases at J, with 15 bases between. The germline CDR1 and CDR2 sequences are SNHLY and FYNNEI. Written as DNA, the CDR3 is TGTGCCAGCCGCGGGGGGATTGGGACTGAAGCTTTCTTT. The encoded protein is CASRGGIGTEAFF.

The chain recombines TRBV18 with TRBJ1-2; no clear D. The CDR3 runs to 14 residues. Germline values: CDR1 KGHSH, CDR2 LQKENI. The V end was cut by 7 bases, the J end by 8 bases, with 20 bases between. The CDR3 loop is CASFGRPSGEGYTF. The CDR3 DNA follows: TGTGCCAGCTTTGGCAGGCCGAGCGGGGAAGGCTACACCTTC.

The rearrangement uses TRBV2 and TRBJ1-5, with 8 bases identical to TRBD1. Germline V gene data show CDR1 as SNHLY and CDR2 as FYNNEI. This CDR3 is 15 amino acids long. V was clipped by 7 bases and J by 2 bases; unmatched bases: 7. CDR3 DNA: TGTGCCAGCACCTCGGACAGGGTTCGCAATCAGCCCCAGCATTTT. Its translation is CASTSDRVRNQPQHF.

The gene calls are TRBV7-2 and TRBJ2-3, with 13 bases matching TRBD2. Trimming removed 5 bases from V and 4 bases from J; junction bases left unmatched: 3. Germline CDR1 is SGHTA and CDR2 is FQGNSA. This CDR3 region has 15 residues. CDR3 in DNA: TGTGCCAGCAGCACTAGCGGGGGGGCTGCAGATACGCAGTATTTT. It yields the protein CASSTSGGAADTQYF.

This clone was counted a single time. The rearrangement uses TRBV21-1 and TRBJ2-7; TRBD2 is the table's D call, not checked against the DNA. TRBV21-1 is an annotated pseudogene. CDR3 length: 16 amino acids. CDR3 in amino acids: CASKAGGAGGRYEQYF. CDR3 in DNA: TGTGCCAGCAAGGCCGGTGGGGCGGGGGGCCGATACGAGCAGTACTTC.

The V and J genes are TRBV10-3 and TRBJ1-4; a weak D match, TRBD1 (6 bases). V lost 4 bases to trimming and J lost 7 bases, with 19 bases between them. The CDR3 consists of 16 residues. The V gene's germline CDR1 is ENHRY and CDR2 SYGVKD. The CDR3 DNA reads TGTGCCATCAGTGCTGGGGAGACAGGCCGAGGTGAAAAACTGTTTTTT. Translation: CAISAGETGRGEKLFF.

The gene calls are TRBV9 and TRBJ2-3; D unclear. The CDR3 is 15 residues long. Germline V gene lookup returns CDR1 SGDLS and CDR2 YYNGEE. Trimming took off 4 bases at V and 0 bases at J, with 12 bases between the two ends. The CDR3 spells CASSLNSFSTDTQYF. In DNA, the CDR3 is TGTGCCAGCAGCCTTAATTCCTTTAGCACAGATACGCAGTATTTT.

This clone was counted a few times. This chain uses TRBV18 with TRBJ2-7; the D gene is possibly TRBD2 (5 bases). Germline values: CDR1 KGHSH, CDR2 LQKENI. This CDR3 region has 16 residues. Trimming cost V 0 bases and J 7 bases, with 19 bases left between them. The CDR3 loop is CASSPPKRGSLIEQYF. The CDR3 DNA reads as TGTGCCAGCTCACCACCTAAACGGGGATCCCTGATTGAGCAGTACTTC.

This clone was found a few times. V is TRBV5-4 and J is TRBJ2-1, with TRBD2 identical over 10 bases. With V trimmed by 4 bases and J by 10 bases, 11 bases remained unmatched. This CDR3 has 15 residues. The germline V gene has CDR1 SGHNT and CDR2 YYREEE (reference sequence). The CDR3 protein is CASSPGRLAGPEQFF. For the CDR3, the DNA is TGTGCCAGCAGCCCTGGACGACTAGCGGGTCCAGAGCAGTTCTTC.

This chain links TRBV4-3 with TRBJ1-1, with 8 bases aligning to TRBD1. V was clipped by 3 bases and J by 1 base; unmatched bases: 4. The CDR3 runs to 15 residues. CDR1 is LGHNA and CDR2 is YSLEER in the germline V gene. The CDR3 reads CASSHTDRANTEAFF. CDR3 bases: TGCGCCAGCAGCCACACGGACAGGGCGAACACTGAAGCTTTCTTT.

The V call is TRBV6-6, the J call TRBJ2-4, with TRBD2 matching over 9 bases. Germline V CDR1 and CDR2: MNHNY, SVGAGI (reference sequence). The V and J ends lost 5 bases and 5 bases, in that order; junction bases with no gene match: 1. The CDR3 sequence is 13 residues long. The CDR3 DNA follows: TGTGCCAGCAGTCGACTAGCGGAAAACATTCAGTACTTC. It specifies CASSRLAENIQYF.

The V and J genes are TRBV9 and TRBJ2-1; 7 nucleotides line up with TRBD2. Germline CDR1 reads SGDLS; CDR2 reads YYNGEE. V dropped 0 bases and J dropped 7; count of bases not matched to a gene: 13. This CDR3 contains 17 residues. CDR3 sequence reads: CASSVGSLGGRTNEQFF. Here the CDR3 DNA reads TGTGCCAGCAGCGTAGGGTCATTGGGCGGGAGAACGAATGAGCAGTTCTTC.

The chain couples TRBV15 to TRBJ1-5; TRBD1 agrees at 10 bases. The length of the CDR3 is 18 residues. Germline CDR1 is LNHNV and CDR2 is YYDKDF (reference sequence). Germline trimming cut 3 bases from V and 6 bases from J; bases unmatched to any gene: 14. CDR3 bases: TGTGCCACCAGCAGCAGACAGGGGGCGAATCTCCGGTCTCAGCCCCAGCATTTT. Amino acid sequence: CATSSRQGANLRSQPQHF. Full variable domain (rest looked up from reference TRBV15 and TRBJ1-5): DAMVIQNPRYQVTQFGKPVTLSCSQTLNHNVMYWYQQKSSQAPKLLFHYYDKDFNNEADTPDNFQSRRPNTSFCFLDIRSPGLGDTAMYLCATSSRQGANLRSQPQHFGDGTRLSIL.

This rearrangement joins TRBV2 to TRBJ1-6; 9 bases match TRBD1. The CDR3 runs to 13 residues. V lost 8 bases and J lost 7; bases outside the gene matches: 3. Germline V CDR1 and CDR2: SNHLY, FYNNEI. The DNA for the CDR3 is TGTGCCAGCGCCGACAGGGGGAATTCACCCCTCCACTTT. Translation gives CASADRGNSPLHF. Drawing the rest from reference TRBV2 and TRBJ1-6, the complete variable domain is EPEVTQTPSHQVTQMGQEVILRCVPISNHLYFYWYRQILGQKVEFLVSFYNNEISEKSEIFDDQFSVERPDGSNFTLKIRSTKLEDSAMYFCASADRGNSPLHFGNGTRLTVT.

V and J are TRBV5-1 and TRBJ1-5; the D is unclear. The CDR3 runs 14 residues. Trimming removed 0 bases from V and 3 bases from J, with 7 bases in between. Germline CDR1 and CDR2: SGHRS and YFSETQ. This chain's CDR3 is CASSLDGFNQPQHF. CDR3 sequence (DNA): TGCGCCAGCAGCTTGGATGGCTTCAATCAGCCCCAGCATTTT. Filled out from reference TRBV5-1 and TRBJ1-5, the complete variable domain reads KAGVTQTPRYLIKTRGQQVTLSCSPISGHRSVSWYQQTPGQGLQFLFEYFSETQRNKGNFPGRFSGRQFSNSRSEMNVSTLELGDSALYLCASSLDGFNQPQHFGDGTRLSIL.

The J gene is TRBJ2-5, the V gene TRBV27; D is perhaps TRBD2 (6 bases). The J call may be mistaken, given a closer DNA end match to TRBJ2-7. CDR1 and CDR2 from the germline V gene are MNHEY and SMNVEV (reference sequence). CDR3 length: 15 residues. CDR3 coding DNA: TGTGCCAGCAGTGCCTTTCCGGGACTTCCCTACGAGCAGTACTTC. It encodes CASSAFPGLPYEQYF.

In this sample, this clone turned up a few times. The chain employs TRBV27 and TRBJ2-7, with 7 bases matching TRBD1. Germline V gene data show CDR1 as MNHEY and CDR2 as SMNVEV (reference sequence). CDR3 length equals 15 residues. With V trimmed by 3 bases and J by 5 bases, 10 bases remained unmatched. This chain's CDR3 is CASSFDREGSHEQYF. The CDR3 coding sequence is TGTGCCAGCAGTTTCGACAGGGAAGGGTCCCACGAGCAGTACTTC.

The V call is TRBV9, the J call TRBJ1-4; D is possibly TRBD1 (6 bases). From germline, CDR1 is SGDLS and CDR2 YYNGEE. Trimming shortened V by 1 base and J by 7 bases, and 14 bases separated the two germline ends. The CDR3 sequence is 15 residues long. Here the CDR3 reads CASSVYGTQGEKLFF. CDR3 nucleotide sequence: TGTGCCAGCAGCGTATATGGGACACAAGGTGAAAAACTGTTTTTT.

This clone was seen once. The chain recombines TRBV19 with TRBJ2-7; a possible D gene is TRBD2 (5 bases). Germline V gene data show CDR1 as LNHDA and CDR2 as SQIVND (reference sequence). The V end lost 4 bases, the J end lost 7 bases, and 14 bases lay between the germline ends. The CDR3 length is 13 residues. CDR3 loop: CASSSASGWEQYF. CDR3 nucleotides: TGTGCCAGTAGTAGCGCGTCGGGGTGGGAGCAGTACTTC.

This clone was detected only once. V is TRBV7-6 and J is TRBJ2-1; 7 positions match TRBD2. V gave up 2 bases and J gave up 0 bases; unmatched junction bases: 7. Germline CDR1 and CDR2: SGHVS and FNYEAQ. The CDR3 is 17 amino acids. The CDR3 nucleotides read TGTGCCAGCAGCTTACGTCGGGGGGAAAGCTCCTACAATGAGCAGTTCTTC. The encoded protein is CASSLRRGESSYNEQFF.

The V gene is TRBV18, the J gene TRBJ2-7, with a weak D call TRBD2 (5 bases). CDR1 is KGHSH and CDR2 is LQKENI in the germline V gene. Deletions cut 2 bases from V and 4 bases from J, with 9 bases between. The CDR3 extends over 13 amino acids. This chain's CDR3 is CASSPSGKYEQYF. DNA for the CDR3: TGTGCCAGCTCACCAAGCGGTAAATACGAGCAGTACTTC.

The chain combines TRBV4-3 with TRBJ2-7; TRBD1 aligns across 7 bases. CDR1 and CDR2 from the germline V gene are LGHNA and YSLEER. V lost 5 bases to trimming and J lost 2 bases; unmatched junction nucleotides: 12. The CDR3 has 16 amino acids. CDR3 DNA: TGCGCCAGCAGCGAACAGGGGTCAACTCGAGCCTACGAGCAGTACTTC. Translated, it gives CASSEQGSTRAYEQYF.

This chain connects TRBV19 to TRBJ1-2, with D maybe TRBD1 (5 bases). Trimming shortened V by 1 base and J by 6 bases, and 18 bases separated the two germline ends. CDR3 length equals 16 residues. In germline, CDR1 is LNHDA, CDR2 SQIVND (reference sequence). In DNA form, the CDR3 reads TGTGCCAGTAGTATAGTAATCGGCAGGGACTTTAATGGCTACACCTTC. It encodes CASSIVIGRDFNGYTF.

This chain uses TRBV27 with TRBJ1-3; D gene unclear. CDR3 length: 14 residues. The germline gives CDR1 MNHEY, CDR2 SMNVEV (reference sequence). Trimming removed 5 bases at V and 0 bases at J, with 8 bases between. The CDR3 protein is CASSRLGSGNTIYF. The CDR3 DNA is TGTGCCAGCAGTAGACTTGGCTCTGGAAACACCATATATTTT.

V usage is TRBV5-1 and J usage is TRBJ1-2; 9 nucleotides line up with TRBD1. Trimming at V came to 4 bases and at J to 6 bases, leaving 10 bases not matched to a gene. This CDR3 is 15 amino acids long. Germline lookup yields CDR1 SGHRS and CDR2 YFSETQ. The CDR3 bases are TGCGCCAGCAGCCCGGCCGGGACAGGGACTAATGGCTACACCTTC. It yields the protein CASSPAGTGTNGYTF.

This clone was seen a few times. This chain uses TRBV27 with TRBJ1-5; tentative D call: TRBD1 (6 bases). Germline assignment: CDR1 MNHEY and CDR2 SMNVEV (reference sequence). V dropped 3 bases and J dropped 4 bases, with 10 bases sitting between them. CDR3 size: 14 residues. CDR3 sequence: CASSFHRVNQPQHF. The CDR3 region has the DNA TGTGCCAGCAGTTTCCACAGGGTGAATCAGCCCCAGCATTTT.